This T cell receptor (beta chain) was sequenced during a study of monozygotic twins with inflammatory bowel disease. Germline values: CDR1 LNHDA, CDR2 SQIVND (reference sequence). The CDR3 runs to 13 residues. Eight reactions per sample, run separately, yielded cDNA. TCRdb reprocessed the 5' RACE reads, with one entry per CDR3 protein and no DNA. The sample table includes about 210,000 distinct CDR3 sequences. Study outcomes and limitations: Varying immunosuppressive regimens may have increased patient repertoire variability.

About this clonotype: The target antigen is unknown.

Blood, 2 to 2.5 ml, was drawn per donor. Sequenced: blood. The chain recombines TRBV19 with TRBJ1-4. The TCR originated in a human donor with ulcerative colitis or Crohn's disease, or a healthy co-twin of an affected twin (not recorded which). The CDR3 here is CASRRLGNEKLFF.